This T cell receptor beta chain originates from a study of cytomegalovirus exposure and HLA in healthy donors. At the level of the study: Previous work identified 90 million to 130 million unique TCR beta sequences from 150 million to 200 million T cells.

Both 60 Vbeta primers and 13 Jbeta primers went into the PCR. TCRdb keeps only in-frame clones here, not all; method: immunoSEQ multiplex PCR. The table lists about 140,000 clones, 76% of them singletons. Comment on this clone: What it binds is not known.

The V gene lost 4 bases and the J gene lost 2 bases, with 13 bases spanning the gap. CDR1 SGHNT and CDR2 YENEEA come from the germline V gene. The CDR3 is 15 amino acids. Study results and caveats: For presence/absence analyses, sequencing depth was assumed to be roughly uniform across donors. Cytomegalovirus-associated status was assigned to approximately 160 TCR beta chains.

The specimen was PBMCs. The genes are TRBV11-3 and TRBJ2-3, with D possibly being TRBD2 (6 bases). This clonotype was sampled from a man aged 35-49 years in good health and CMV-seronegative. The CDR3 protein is CASSSPGDDTDTQYF. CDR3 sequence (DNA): TGTGCCAGCAGCTCCCCGGGAGATGACACAGATACGCAGTATTTT.